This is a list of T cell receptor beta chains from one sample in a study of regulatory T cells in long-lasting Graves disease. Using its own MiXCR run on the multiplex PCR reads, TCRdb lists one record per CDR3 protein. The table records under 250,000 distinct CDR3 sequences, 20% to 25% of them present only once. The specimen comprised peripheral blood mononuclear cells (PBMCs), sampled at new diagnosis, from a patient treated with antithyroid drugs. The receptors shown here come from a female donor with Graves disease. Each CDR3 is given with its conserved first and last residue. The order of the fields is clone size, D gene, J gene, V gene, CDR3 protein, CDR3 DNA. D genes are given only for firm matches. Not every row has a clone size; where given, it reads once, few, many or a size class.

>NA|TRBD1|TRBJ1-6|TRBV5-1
CASSLVSGGNSPLHF
TGCGCCAGCAGCTTGGTATCAGGGGGTAATTCACCCCTCCACTTT
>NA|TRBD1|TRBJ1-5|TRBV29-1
CSVLQGHSNQPQHF
TGCAGCGTCTTACAGGGGCATAGCAATCAGCCCCAGCATTTT
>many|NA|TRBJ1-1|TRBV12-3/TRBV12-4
CASSGQFEAFF
TGTGCCAGCAGCGGACAGTTTGAAGCTTTCTTT
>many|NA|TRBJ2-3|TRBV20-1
CSARVPLKADTQYF
TGCAGTGCTAGAGTTCCCCTAAAAGCAGATACGCAGTATTTT
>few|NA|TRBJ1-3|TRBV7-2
CASSRSLGGHSGNTIYF
TGTGCCAGCAGCCGATCTTTAGGGGGTCACTCTGGAAACACCATATATTTT
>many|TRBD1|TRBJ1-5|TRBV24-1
CATSDTGGDQPQHF
TGTGCCACCAGTGATACAGGGGGCGATCAGCCCCAGCATTTT
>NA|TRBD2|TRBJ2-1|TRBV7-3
CASSDPTSGGGIEQFF
TGTGCCAGCAGCGACCCGACTAGCGGGGGGGGTATTGAGCAGTTCTTC
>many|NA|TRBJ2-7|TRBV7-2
CASSQARDGSYEQYF
TGTGCCAGCAGCCAAGCCCGGGACGGGTCCTACGAGCAGTACTTC
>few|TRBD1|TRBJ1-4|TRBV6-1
CASSGWGGGTTNEKLFF
TGTGCCAGCAGTGGGTGGGGAGGGGGCACAACTAATGAAAAACTGTTTTTT
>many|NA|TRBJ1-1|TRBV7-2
CASSLLGPMNTEAFF
TGTGCCAGCAGCTTACTCGGGCCCATGAACACTGAAGCTTTCTTT
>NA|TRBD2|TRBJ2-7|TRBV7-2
CASSLRTSGPVGYEQYF
TGTGCCAGCAGCCTTAGGACTAGCGGACCTGTAGGCTACGAGCAGTACTTC
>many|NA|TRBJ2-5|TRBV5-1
CASSPGGFRQETQYF
TGCGCCAGCAGCCCTGGGGGGTTTCGGCAAGAGACCCAGTACTTC
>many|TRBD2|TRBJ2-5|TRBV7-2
CASSLARRLAGGQETQYF
TGTGCCAGCAGCTTAGCGCGCCGACTAGCGGGGGGGCAAGAGACCCAGTACTTC
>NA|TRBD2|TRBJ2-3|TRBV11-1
CASRLGGSGTTDTQYF
TGCGCCAGCAGGCTCGGTGGGAGCGGGACCACAGATACGCAGTATTTT
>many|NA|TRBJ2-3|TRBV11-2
CASSFFDPTTDTQYF
TGTGCCAGCAGCTTCTTCGACCCTACCACAGATACGCAGTATTTT
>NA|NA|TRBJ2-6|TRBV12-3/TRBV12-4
CASSLERAGANVLTF
TGTGCCAGCAGTTTAGAGAGGGCTGGGGCCAACGTCCTGACTTTC
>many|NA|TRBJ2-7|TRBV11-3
CASSLVYYEQYF
TGTGCCAGCAGCTTAGTCTACTACGAGCAGTACTTC
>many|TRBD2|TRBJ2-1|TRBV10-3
CAISDRSGRAVEQFF
TGTGCCATCAGTGATCGTAGCGGGAGGGCCGTAGAGCAGTTCTTC
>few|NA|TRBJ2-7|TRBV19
CASGGGRLYEQYF
TGTGCCAGTGGGGGTGGCAGACTATACGAGCAGTACTTC
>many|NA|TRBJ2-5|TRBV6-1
CASSRQRETQYF
TGTGCCAGCAGCAGGCAGAGGGAGACCCAGTACTTC
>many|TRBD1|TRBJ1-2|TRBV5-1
CASSLDTGERGYTF
TGCGCCAGCAGCTTGGATACAGGGGAGCGGGGCTACACCTTC
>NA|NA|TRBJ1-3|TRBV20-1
CSAEGGREQSGNTIYF
TGCAGTGCTGAGGGGGGCAGGGAGCAGTCTGGAAACACCATATATTTT
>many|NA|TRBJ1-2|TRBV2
CASIYDRDQYGYTF
TGTGCCAGCATCTACGATCGCGACCAATATGGCTACACCTTC
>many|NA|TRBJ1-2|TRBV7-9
CASSLETGSGYTF
TGTGCCAGCAGCTTAGAAACAGGGTCTGGCTACACCTTC
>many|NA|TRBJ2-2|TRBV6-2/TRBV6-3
CASSLKMNTGELFF
TGTGCCAGCAGTTTAAAAATGAACACCGGGGAGCTGTTTTTT
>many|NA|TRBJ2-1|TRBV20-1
CSERGTSATYNEQFF
TGCAGTGAGAGGGGTACCTCAGCAACTTACAATGAGCAGTTCTTC
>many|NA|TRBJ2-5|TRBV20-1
CSARDFITEETQYF
TGCAGTGCTAGAGATTTTATCACGGAAGAGACCCAGTACTTC
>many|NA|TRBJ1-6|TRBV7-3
CASSLRPSSYNSPLHF
TGTGCCAGCAGCTTACGGCCGAGCTCCTATAATTCACCCCTCCACTTT
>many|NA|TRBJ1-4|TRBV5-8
CASSFGYNEKLFF
TGTGCCAGCAGCTTCGGATACAATGAAAAACTGTTTTTT
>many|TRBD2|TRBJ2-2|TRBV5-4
CASSLPSGGRNTGELFF
TGTGCCAGCAGCTTGCCTAGCGGGGGGCGGAACACCGGGGAGCTGTTTTTT
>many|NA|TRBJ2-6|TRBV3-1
CASSQGRSGANVLTF
TGTGCCAGCAGCCAAGGGAGGTCTGGGGCCAACGTCCTGACTTTC
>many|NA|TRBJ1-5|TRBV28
CASSVTNQPQHF
TGTGCCAGCAGCGTGACTAATCAGCCCCAGCATTTT
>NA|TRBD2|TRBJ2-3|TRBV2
CASRFSGVTDTQYF
TGTGCCAGCAGATTTAGCGGGGTCACAGATACGCAGTATTTT
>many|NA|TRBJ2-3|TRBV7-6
CASSPAGTPNADTQYF
TGTGCCAGCAGCCCCGCCGGGACTCCTAACGCAGATACGCAGTATTTT
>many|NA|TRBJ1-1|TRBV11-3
CASSSRVRPTVEAFF
TGTGCCAGCAGCTCCAGGGTGCGTCCCACCGTTGAAGCTTTCTTT
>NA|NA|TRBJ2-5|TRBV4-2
CASSQASGVQETQYF
TGTGCCAGCAGCCAAGCATCGGGGGTGCAAGAGACCCAGTACTTC
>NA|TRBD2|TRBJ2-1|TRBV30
CALRAGGPGNEQFF
TGTGCCTTGAGAGCGGGAGGGCCGGGGAATGAGCAGTTCTTC
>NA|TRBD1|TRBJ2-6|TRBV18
CASSPLGTGGPGANVLTF
TGTGCCAGCTCACCACTCGGGACAGGGGGACCCGGGGCCAACGTCCTGACTTTC
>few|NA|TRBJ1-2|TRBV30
CAWMGPGRTNYGYTF
TGTGCCTGGATGGGTCCGGGACGGACGAACTATGGCTACACCTTC
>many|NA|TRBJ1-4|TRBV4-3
CASSQGRDSRLGEEKLFF
TGCGCCAGCAGCCAAGGGAGGGACTCTCGACTGGGGGAAGAAAAACTGTTTTTT
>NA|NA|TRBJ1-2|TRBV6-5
CASSSLRGGGYTF
TGTGCCAGCAGTTCTTTACGTGGGGGTGGCTACACCTTC
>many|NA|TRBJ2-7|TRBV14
CASSHSGVQYEQYF
TGTGCCAGCAGCCATTCCGGGGTCCAGTACGAGCAGTACTTC
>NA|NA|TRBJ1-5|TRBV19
CASSIDPGPNSNQPQHF
TGTGCCAGTAGTATAGATCCCGGCCCAAATAGCAATCAGCCCCAGCATTTT
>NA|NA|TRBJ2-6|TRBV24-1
CATSDSGAPGANVLTF
TGTGCCACCAGTGATTCAGGGGCGCCGGGGGCCAACGTCCTGACTTTC
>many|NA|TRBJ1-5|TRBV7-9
CASSLDSAQPQHF
TGTGCCAGCAGCCTGGACAGCGCTCAGCCCCAGCATTTT